Listed here are 12 T cell receptor beta chains from one sample, sequenced in a study of CD8+ T cells in alopecia areata. cDNA reverse transcribed from extracted RNA served as the sequencing template. The protocol was immunoSEQ multiplex PCR, while the TCRdb copy is restricted to in-frame clones and leaves out a portion. The sample lists about 110,000 clones; around 59% were seen once. Sequencing was performed on CD8+ T cells sorted from blood. The receptors come from a human donor in good health.

The gene calls are TRBV6-5 and TRBJ2-7, with D possibly being TRBD1 (6 bases). From germline, CDR1 is MNHEY and CDR2 SVGAGI. The length of the CDR3 is 12 residues. The V end was cut by 9 bases, the J end by 5 bases, with 14 bases between. The CDR3 DNA is TGTGCCAGTGCACAGGGCCCCAACGAGCAGTACTTC. It codes for CASAQGPNEQYF.

There are a few counts of this clone. This rearrangement joins TRBV5-1 to TRBJ1-1, with D hard to call. CDR1 is SGHRS and CDR2 is YFSETQ in the germline V gene. The CDR3 loop spans 13 amino acids. Trimming cost V 0 bases and J 3 bases, with 6 bases left between them. This CDR3 is CASSLGEYTEAFF. As DNA, the CDR3 is TGCGCCAGCAGCTTGGGGGAGTACACTGAAGCTTTCTTT.

This clone was recorded a few times. The chain joins TRBV19 to TRBJ1-2, with 7 positions matching TRBD1. The germline V gene encodes CDR1 LNHDA and CDR2 SQIVND (reference sequence). The CDR3 covers 15 residues. V lost 7 bases, J lost 4 bases, and 12 bases stayed unmatched. The CDR3 region has the DNA TGTGCCAGTACCGAGACCGGGACAGCAAGCTATGGCTACACCTTC. This codes for CASTETGTASYGYTF. The variable domain in full, with the rest retrieved from reference TRBV19 and TRBJ1-2, is DGGITQSPKYLFRKEGQNVTLSCEQNLNHDAMYWYRQDPGQGLRLIYYSQIVNDFQKGDIAEGYSVSREKKESFPLTVTSAQKNPTAFYLCASTETGTASYGYTFGSGTRLTVV.

This clone was detected only once. The CDR3 is CASSESGGYTGELFF. The CDR3 coding sequence is TGTGCCAGCAGTGAAAGCGGGGGTTATACCGGGGAGCTGTTTTTT. The chain employs TRBV14 and TRBJ2-2, with TRBD2 identical over 8 bases. Trimming removed 6 bases from V and 5 bases from J; junction bases left unmatched: 8. This CDR3 has 15 residues. From germline, CDR1 is SGHDN and CDR2 FVKESK.

The V call is TRBV30, the J call TRBJ2-7; possible D gene TRBD1, 5 bases. This CDR3 is 13 amino acids long. Trimming took 0 bases from V and 1 from J, leaving 7 bases between them. Germline loops: CDR1 GTSNPN, CDR2 SVGIG (reference sequence). The CDR3 DNA is TGTGCCTGGAGTGTGACAGAATCCTACGAGCAGTACTTC. It yields the protein CAWSVTESYEQYF.

This clone has just one count. The CDR3 DNA reads TGTGCCTGGGGCCCAACATGGGACAGGGCACACGGCGGCTACACCTTC. Its protein is CAWGPTWDRAHGGYTF. The V and J genes are TRBV30 and TRBJ1-2, with 9 bases that match TRBD1. CDR3 length: 16 residues. Germline V lookup: CDR1 GTSNPN, CDR2 SVGIG (reference sequence). The junction had 18 bases not matched to a gene; V was cut back by 5 bases and J by 8 bases.

This clone appeared a few times. The genes are TRBV28 and TRBJ2-7, with TRBD2 identical over 9 bases. The V gene's germline CDR1 is MDHEN and CDR2 SYDVKM. This CDR3 contains 13 residues. The DNA for the CDR3 is TGTGTTACGGCTCGGACTAGCGACTACGAGCAGTACTTC. Its protein product is CVTARTSDYEQYF.

In its sample, this clone was seen a few times. The chain links TRBV13 to TRBJ1-1; unclear D gene. CDR1 is PRHDT, CDR2 FYEKMQ, per germline (reference sequence). The germline V and J ends were trimmed by 7 bases and 3 bases, with 12 bases remaining between them. The CDR3 length is 13 residues. CDR3 nucleotides: TGTGCCAGCACCGACTTTGGGCACACTGAAGCTTTCTTT. This gives the protein CASTDFGHTEAFF.

The chain's CDR3 is CAWSLAGGSQETQYF. Here the CDR3 DNA reads TGTGCCTGGAGCCTAGCGGGGGGGTCCCAAGAGACCCAGTACTTC. V and J are TRBV30 and TRBJ2-5, with 12 positions matching TRBD2. V lost 3 bases and J lost 1; bases outside the gene matches: 3. This CDR3 region has 15 residues. Germline V gene data show CDR1 as GTSNPN and CDR2 as SVGIG (reference sequence).

The chain uses TRBV7-9 and TRBJ1-1; D might be TRBD1 (6 bases). The V end was cut by 0 bases, the J end by 1 base, with 6 bases between. Per germline, CDR1 SEHNR and CDR2 FQNEAQ (reference sequence). The CDR3 sequence is 14 residues long. CDR3 in DNA: TGTGCCAGCAGCTTAGCGGGGGCGAACACTGAAGCTTTCTTT. This translates into CASSLAGANTEAFF.

The rearrangement uses TRBV2 and TRBJ2-7; D might be TRBD1 (5 bases). The V end lost 1 base, the J end lost 2 bases, and 12 bases lay between the germline ends. The CDR3 is made up of 15 amino acids. Germline V lookup: CDR1 SNHLY, CDR2 FYNNEI. CDR3 DNA: TGTGCCAGCAGTGAAGAGGGGTACAGCACCTACGAGCAGTACTTC. Amino acid sequence: CASSEEGYSTYEQYF.

V gene TRBV29-1 combines with J gene TRBJ1-1; no reliable D call. V was cut by 7 bases and J by 6 bases, with 18 bases left in between. CDR1 SQVTM and CDR2 ANQGSEA come from the germline V gene. This CDR3 is built from 13 residues. The CDR3 coding sequence is TGCAGCGCGATGGACGGGCTCAACCCTGAAGCTTTCTTT. This sequence encodes CSAMDGLNPEAFF.